This entry lists 11 T cell receptor beta chains sequenced from one sample in a study of regulatory T cells in long-lasting Graves disease. Described time point: newly diagnosed GD, antithyroid drugs for less than 3 months. TCR sequences were obtained from RNA taken from PBMCs. Combining iRepertoire HTBI primers with Arm-PCR of CDR3 regions, the authors built TCR beta libraries. TCRdb used MiXCR to reprocess the multiplex PCR reads, holding one entry per CDR3 protein. This sample carries 360,000 or so distinct CDR3 sequences, about a sixth of them seen once, and the ten largest clones take over 20%. Another study also made use of these data, one on T cells in Graves' hyperthyroidism and ophthalmopathy.

The sample here was peripheral blood mononuclear cells (PBMCs), taken at new diagnosis, from a patient treated with antithyroid drugs. The source of these receptors is a woman younger than 35 with Graves disease.

The chain combines TRBV2 with TRBJ1-3; 8 nucleotides match TRBD1. Germline loops: CDR1 SNHLY, CDR2 FYNNEI. V was clipped by 6 bases and J by 4 bases; unmatched bases: 5. The CDR3 has 14 residues. CDR3 DNA: TGTGCCAGCAGGACCGGACAGGGAGGAAACACCATATATTTT. Its protein product is CASRTGQGGNTIYF.

The sample holds many counts of this clonotype. V and J are TRBV18 and TRBJ2-1, with no clear D. V dropped 2 bases and J dropped 8 bases, with 19 bases sitting between them. Germline V gives CDR1 KGHSH, CDR2 LQKENI. The CDR3 is 16 residues long. Here the CDR3 reads CASSPIRDPGYDEQFF. In DNA, the CDR3 is TGTGCCAGCTCACCAATACGAGACCCCGGCTATGATGAGCAGTTCTTC.

This clonotype was detected ten times or more. The chain combines TRBV2 with TRBJ1-1; D not resolved. Germline V lookup: CDR1 SNHLY, CDR2 FYNNEI. The V gene lost 2 bases and the J gene lost 0 bases, with 4 bases spanning the gap. The CDR3 has 13 residues. The CDR3 DNA reads as TGTGCCAGCAGTGAAAGGTTGAACACTGAAGCTTTCTTT. It yields the protein CASSERLNTEAFF. Full variable domain (remainder filled in from reference TRBV2 and TRBJ1-1): EPEVTQTPSHQVTQMGQEVILRCVPISNHLYFYWYRQILGQKVEFLVSFYNNEISEKSEIFDDQFSVERPDGSNFTLKIRSTKLEDSAMYFCASSERLNTEAFFGQGTRLTVV.

This clonotype was found a few times. A far larger clone is only one base removed, so a read error is likely. The chain combines TRBV11-2 with TRBJ2-1; D ambiguous. Germline V lookup: CDR1 SGHAT, CDR2 FQNNGV. CDR3 length: 15 amino acids. The chain's CDR3 is CASSLEGPPQETRYF. As DNA, the CDR3 is TGTGCCAGCAGCTTAGAAGGGCCCCCACAAGAGACCCGGTACTTC.

The V and J genes are TRBV20-1 and TRBJ1-3; a weak D match, TRBD1 (6 bases). Trimming left V 3 bases short and J 0 bases short, with 18 bases between. Germline lookup yields CDR1 DFQATT and CDR2 SNEGSKA (reference sequence). The CDR3 is 17 residues long. The CDR3: CSARPKTTGSSGNTIYF. CDR3 in DNA: TGCAGTGCTAGGCCCAAAACCACAGGGTCCTCTGGAAACACCATATATTTT.

This clonotype has only a few counts. V is TRBV6-2 or TRBV6-3 and J is TRBJ1-6; no reliable D call. Trimming left V 4 bases short and J 8 bases short, with 9 bases between. This CDR3 spans 13 amino acids. Germline CDR1 and CDR2: MNHEY and SVGEGT. The CDR3 here is CASSSRGDSPLHF. The CDR3 DNA reads TGTGCCAGCAGTTCCCGGGGAGATTCACCCCTCCACTTT.

This clonotype was counted ten times or more. The chain combines TRBV11-2 with TRBJ2-5, with 8 positions matching TRBD1. The CDR3 consists of 17 residues. J gave up 4 bases and V 5 bases, and 15 bases lay outside the gene matches. Germline loops: CDR1 SGHAT, CDR2 FQNNGV. Here the CDR3 DNA reads TGTGCCAGCAGCCGATACGCCAGGGGGCGCTTCGCAGAGACCCAGTACTTC. Its translation: CASSRYARGRFAETQYF.

This clonotype was seen a few times. The rearrangement uses TRBV9 and TRBJ1-4; D ambiguous. The CDR3 sequence is 15 residues long. With 2 bases removed from V and 1 base from J, the gap between germline ends came to 9 bases. Per germline, CDR1 SGDLS and CDR2 YYNGEE. The CDR3 DNA reads as TGTGCCAGCAGCGTTCAGGAGGGAACTAATGAAAAACTGTTTTTT. Its translation is CASSVQEGTNEKLFF.

This clonotype came up a few times. The chain links TRBV4-1 to TRBJ2-1; D tentatively reads TRBD1 or TRBD2 (6 bases each). V lost 1 base, J lost 9 bases, and 13 bases lay in between. This CDR3 has 14 amino acids. Germline assignment: CDR1 MGHRA and CDR2 YSYEKL. This chain's CDR3 is CASSQGGAWGEQFF. CDR3 sequence (DNA): TGCGCCAGCAGCCAAGGGGGGGCGTGGGGTGAGCAGTTCTTC.

Of note for this clonotype: This could be a read error, since a much larger clone is one nucleotide away. The V call is TRBV7-9, the J call TRBJ2-7; D is unclear. V was trimmed by 1 base and J by 5 bases, leaving 3 bases between them. In germline, CDR1 is SEHNR, CDR2 FQNEAQ (reference sequence). The CDR3 has 11 amino acids. CDR3 loop: CASSLVDEQYF. DNA of the CDR3: TGTGCCAGCAGCTTAGTTGACGAGCAGTACTTC.

With respect to this clonotype: This sequence is one base from a far larger clone and is likely a read error. V gene TRBV3-1 combines with J gene TRBJ2-4, with D uncertain. CDR1 and CDR2 from the germline V gene are LGHDT and YNNKEL (reference sequence). This CDR3 has 13 amino acids. Trimming removed 4 bases from V and 13 bases from J, with 17 bases in between. The CDR3 DNA follows: TGTGCCAGCAGCCCAGACGCTAACAATGAGCAGTACTTC. This translates into CASSPDANNEQYF.